Included here is one TCR beta chain sequence, with context. The antigen it recognizes is unknown. Its ends do not fully match the called genes, so a read error is possible. For repertoire sequencing, TCR beta CDR3 regions were amplified from RNA transcripts. The first round of RT-PCR was done with HTBI primers and the Qiagen OneStep RT-PCR kit, and was followed by a second round of multiplex PCR, then size selection and purification. The libraries underwent paired-end sequencing with 100 bp reads on an Illumina HiSeq2000. On the study's bioinformatics: SOAPnuke was used to process the reads, removing any read that contained adapters or uncalled bases, had a mean Phred below 15, or lacked an exact match to the constant primer or identifier. High-quality paired reads were merged with COPE v1.2.5. Each unique nucleotide sequence was defined as a clonotype, and clonotypes were aligned to IMGT TRB V, D and J references with MiTCR v1.1. Only V-J combinations with frequency above 0.0001 were analysed, covering approximately 99% of repertoires. A TCR clonal expansion and chaos score per V-J combination was defined as the ratio of F50 clonal expansion to chaos observed in the TCRdist matrix. Features were reduced by Welch's t-statistics and random forest to roughly 14 V-J combinations, which fed a naive Bayes classifier. Thyroid-blood repertoire similarity was quantified with the Morisita-Horn index. Clones were called with MiXCR by TCRdb after fastp trimmed the public reads at Q25, and only in-frame beta chains were retained. Entries are consolidated by CDR3 protein sequence, retaining the most common genes and DNA. These V and J calls derive from TCRdb rather than the authors' analysis. This sample comprises 400,000 to 500,000 distinct CDR3 sequences, roughly 21% of them detected only once. The ten largest clones add up to 2.5% to 3.5% of the sample.

This record belongs to a study of Graves' ophthalmopathy and Graves' hyperthyroidism listed by TCRdb under 2018. Concerning the study at large: Peripheral blood was collected at initial diagnosis, before any treatment. The study used signatures of the TCR beta repertoire to tell Graves' ophthalmopathy apart from Graves' hyperthyroidism and to predict which patients would progress to ophthalmopathy. In total, approximately 130 blood samples were TCR-sequenced: approximately 42 ophthalmopathy, 75 hyperthyroidism and some 17 hyperthyroidism-to-ophthalmopathy patients. A discovery set of 100 patients (approximately 45 ophthalmopathy, about 59 stable hyperthyroidism) was enrolled to explore V-J signatures distinguishing ophthalmopathy from hyperthyroidism. The independent validation cohort included some 19 hyperthyroidism patients plus 17 patients who later progressed from hyperthyroidism to ophthalmopathy. In a handful of hyperthyroidism patients, the T-cell repertoires found in thyroid tissue were compared with those found in blood. Once sampling was done, hyperthyroidism patients were given methimazole at a starting dose of 30 mg daily, while ophthalmopathy patients were given high-dose intravenous methylprednisolone. For training and testing, the 100 or so patients in the discovery cohort were randomly divided in a 7:3 ratio. What the research found in general, with its limitations: No statistical method was used to set the sample size in advance, and the investigators knew which group each participant was assigned to. In validation, the model predicted ophthalmopathy progression with about 71% sensitivity and approximately 72% specificity; more than ten predicted patients were CT-confirmed with GO in a median of approximately six months. The 13-signature model separated ophthalmopathy from stable hyperthyroidism with roughly 89% sensitivity and 81% to 82% specificity in cross-validation, and 80%/75% in the test set. Most of the expanded thyroid clonotypes with a frequency above 0.001 were also detected in blood, and it was suggested that the thyroid immune response may be reflected by blood repertoires.

Hyperthyroidism was considered stable if no progression to ophthalmopathy occurred within 18 months of follow-up. Hyperthyroidism patients were newly diagnosed, were aged 18 to 65 years, and had a disease duration under 2 months. Patients with other autoimmune diseases, uncontrolled infections, pregnancy or lactation were excluded. Diagnosis relied on clinical symptoms, serum thyroxine, TRAb, thyroid ultrasound and orbital computed tomography. Using Ficoll-Paque density gradient centrifugation, PBMCs were isolated from less than 13 ml of fresh peripheral blood. Trizol reagent was used to extract the total RNA, and its quality was then checked on an Agilent 2100 Bioanalyzer. In the germline V gene, CDR1 corresponds to SGHAT and CDR2 to FQNNGV. Measured from the cysteine to the phenylalanine, the CDR3 is 15 residues long. CDR3 DNA only is kept here, 45 bases in frame from base 1.

The sequenced material came from peripheral blood. The sequence joins TRBV11-2 to TRBJ2-4; 11 nucleotides in the junction match TRBD1. The receptor was derived from a woman younger than 30 with stable Graves' hyperthyroidism. Donor details come from another sample of the same person, matched by shared clones. The CDR3 reads as follows: CAGSHRTGGENIKYF. The nucleotide sequence reads TGTGCCGGCAGCCACCGGACAGGGGGCGAAAACATTAAGTACTTC.